This T cell receptor (beta chain) was recorded in a study of shared clonotypes between healthy human individuals. Notes on the study in general: Collection of samples was limited to blood; tissue repertoires likely differ. Donor clonotype sharing was expected to depend on sequencing depth. With a few donors compared, approximately 5.5% of naive CD4 clonotypes were shared.

Clones were sequenced by immunoSEQ multiplex PCR, and TCRdb holds only the in-frame ones, with some missing. The data contain fewer than 200,000 clones, 60% to 75% of them singletons. About this clone itself: Antigen unknown.

This CDR3 region has 12 residues. CDR1 is SGHDN and CDR2 is FVKESK in the germline V gene. Between the trimmed V and J ends, which lost 4 bases and 5 bases, there was a span of 9 bases. Division of CD4+ cells produced a CD45RA+ naive subset and a CD45RA-negative memory subset. The sequence was obtained from a man aged 25 to 40 in good health. This sequence joins TRBV14 and TRBJ2-7, with no clear D. The sample was memory CD4+ T cells sorted from blood. Subset specified: CD45RA-negative fraction. CDR3 sequence reads: CASSLDHHEQYF. The CDR3, as DNA: TGTGCCAGCAGCCTAGACCACCACGAGCAGTACTTC. Looking up the rest from reference TRBV14 and TRBJ2-7 gives the full variable domain: EAGVTQFPSHSVIEKGQTVTLRCDPISGHDNLYWYRRVMGKEIKFLLHFVKESKQDESGMPNNRFLAERTGGTYSTLKVQPAELEDSGVYFCASSLDHHEQYFGPGTRLTVT.